This TCR beta chain was sequenced for a study of control samples from healthy donors and cancer patients. The method was immunoSEQ multiplex PCR; TCRdb's version includes in-frame clones alone and lacks a portion of them. The data show about 250,000 clones, over 75% seen once. CDR3 length: 13 residues. V was trimmed by 1 base and J by 8 bases, leaving 11 bases between them. CDR1 SGHTA and CDR2 FQGNSA come from the germline V gene. The sequenced sample consisted of PBMCs. The sequence came from a woman aged 55-70 years with lung cancer. V is TRBV7-2 and J is TRBJ1-2; D gene uncertain. The CDR3, as DNA: TGTGCCAGCAGCTTAGGTCCAGATCCCGGCTACACCTTC. Translated: CASSLGPDPGYTF.